This is a list of T cell receptor beta chains from one sample in a study of blood T cells in healthy people across ages. Using its own MiXCR run on the 5' RACE reads, TCRdb lists one record per CDR3 protein. In the table there are 1.8 million or so distinct CDR3 sequences, around 42% of which are singletons. The sample consisted of blood. These receptors were taken from a human donor in good health. The CDR3 runs from the conserved cysteine through the conserved F or W.

>TRBV2
CASKEFGGVDYGYTF
>TRBV4-1
CASSQVALMGGSNQPQHF
>TRBV5-1
CASSSRDISQGYTF
>TRBV7-9
CASSTSSGDITDTQYF
>TRBV12-3/TRBV12-4
CASSFVGGSEAFF
>TRBV4-1
CASSQDYRGRYGYTF
>TRBV13
CASSAGQGKISGYTF
>TRBV2
CASSQGTLYNEQFF
>TRBV6-5
CASSYSSGVLSSYEQYF
>TRBV6-5
CASSYGDRRTGELFF
>TRBV7-9
CASSLVSAGYGYTF
>TRBV7-9
CASSLLAMGSYNSPLHF
>TRBV9
CASSIDPKETQYF
>TRBV12-3/TRBV12-4
CASRPLLIGETQYF
>TRBV29-1
CSFLGAGYEKLFF
>TRBV20-1
CSARFDSYEQYF
>TRBV7-2
CASSLRTGGNGEAFF
>TRBV28
CATLQGAYEQFF
>TRBV6-2/TRBV6-3
CASRTTDLSNQPQHF
>TRBV4-2
CASSLWAGGGTQYF
>TRBV29-1
CSAITPDRGTEAFF
>TRBV20-1
CSARDQREFLYEQYF
>TRBV4-1
CASSQDHWAGTYEQYF
>TRBV7-8
CASSITGTGDQETQYF
>TRBV7-8
CASSFGSAPPPYEQYF
>TRBV20-1
CSARERGGVLNYGYTF
>TRBV20-1
CSAVKTSGGSEQYF
>TRBV12-3/TRBV12-4
CASSFNRGKTGELFF
>TRBV2
CASGIPGYNSPPHF
>TRBV18
CASSPGDQVGQPQHF
>TRBV25-1
CASSAGRKLFF
>TRBV15
CATSKFRLNEQYF
>TRBV6-2/TRBV6-3
CASGGGTTYNEQFF
>TRBV9
CASSVDAGEAFF
>TRBV5-1
CASSIGTEGGSGANVLTF